These 25 T cell receptor beta chains originate from one sample sequenced in a study of PD-1 blockade in classical Hodgkin lymphoma (dated by TCRdb to about 2020). The time point label, as the study defines it: cycle 1 day 1 (C1D1), immediately before nivolumab initiation. Relapse after autologous stem cell transplantation had occurred in all trial patients, and cohorts A, B and C were distinguished by prior brentuximab vedotin exposure. Using a Miltenyi CD4+ T cell isolation kit, CD4+ T cells were purified from thawed PBMCs through magnetic negative selection. Libraries were built with the immunoSEQ multiplex PCR assay. TCRdb limited this immuneACCESS table to in-frame rearrangements with V and J called. A share of clones is missing; checked studies link under half to unresolved V genes, and the rest is unexplained. Present in this sample are 4,000 to 4,500 clones, over 70% of which were seen just once. The ten top clones hold approximately 5.3% of the sample.

The sequencing used CD4+ T cells from blood, collected at baseline. The receptors were gathered from a human donor with classical Hodgkin lymphoma.

The chain carries TRBV19 and TRBJ2-2; D not certain. V lost 7 bases to trimming and J lost 6 bases, with 15 bases between them. The germline V gene encodes CDR1 LNHDA and CDR2 SQIVND (reference sequence). The CDR3 length is 14 residues. CDR3 nucleotide sequence: TGTGCCAGTATTTTGGTACCTCCTCCCGGGGAGCTGTTTTTT. Translated: CASILVPPPGELFF.

This chain links TRBV19 with TRBJ1-2, with 9 bases aligning to TRBD1. This CDR3 is built from 15 residues. Germline CDR1 LNHDA, CDR2 SQIVND (reference sequence). V gave up 4 bases and J gave up 0 bases; unmatched junction bases: 3. The CDR3 loop is CASSRTGVANYGYTF. The CDR3 DNA follows: TGTGCCAGTAGTAGGACAGGGGTCGCTAACTATGGCTACACCTTC.

The gene calls are TRBV11-2 and TRBJ2-3; either TRBD1 or TRBD2 may fit D (6 bases each). The CDR3 totals 15 residues. CDR1 is SGHAT and CDR2 is FQNNGV in the germline V gene. Trimming pared 2 bases from V and 6 bases from J, leaving 15 bases between. The CDR3 sequence: CASSLTRGAGDTQYF. Written as DNA, the CDR3 is TGTGCCAGCAGCTTAACGAGGGGGGCCGGGGATACGCAGTATTTT.

J is TRBJ2-7 and V is TRBV7-9; TRBD2 might be the D (6 bases). The CDR3 spans 13 residues. Trimming removed 5 bases from V and 3 bases from J, with 11 bases in between. Germline CDR1 is SEHNR and CDR2 is FQNEAQ (reference sequence). In nucleotides, the CDR3 is TGTGCCAGCAGCAGGACTACCGGCTACGAGCAGTACTTC. It yields the protein CASSRTTGYEQYF. The variable domain in full, with the rest retrieved from reference TRBV7-9 and TRBJ2-7, is DTGVSQNPRHKITKRGQNVTFRCDPISEHNRLYWYRQTLGQGPEFLTYFQNEAQLEKSRLLSDRFSAERPKGSFSTLEIQRTEQGDSAMYLCASSRTTGYEQYFGPGTRLTVT.

For the CDR3, the DNA is TGTGCCAGCTCACGACAGGGAACTTTGACTAATGAAAAACTGTTTTTT. It is translated as CASSRQGTLTNEKLFF. The V gene is TRBV18, the J gene TRBJ1-4; 7 positions match TRBD1. V gave up 4 bases and J gave up 2 bases; unmatched junction bases: 7. CDR1 is KGHSH and CDR2 is LQKENI in the germline V gene. This CDR3 spans 16 amino acids.

The chain joins TRBV2 to TRBJ1-1, with TRBD1 matching 8 bases. The length of the CDR3 is 13 residues. Germline trimming cut 10 bases from V and 7 bases from J; bases unmatched to any gene: 11. Germline lookup yields CDR1 SNHLY and CDR2 FYNNEI. The DNA of the CDR3 is TGTGCCACCACACCCGACAGGGGAGGTGAAGCTTTCTTT. Translated, it gives CATTPDRGGEAFF.

The chain employs TRBV28 and TRBJ1-2, with unresolved D. This CDR3 contains 13 residues. Deletions cut 5 bases from V and 4 bases from J, with 11 bases between. The germline CDR1 and CDR2 sequences are MDHEN and SYDVKM. Here the CDR3 DNA reads TGTGCCAGCAGTGATCAGGTCACCTATGGCTACACCTTC. As protein: CASSDQVTYGYTF.

This chain joins TRBV19 and TRBJ1-5, with D unresolved. Germline V gene sequence: CDR1 LNHDA, CDR2 SQIVND (reference sequence). The CDR3 covers 16 residues. The V gene lost 5 bases and the J gene lost 2 bases, with 16 bases spanning the gap. DNA of the CDR3: TGTGCCAGTAGTCTTACCCCGGACGCGGGCAATCAGCCCCAGCATTTT. It yields the protein CASSLTPDAGNQPQHF.

Only a few counts were recorded for this clone. This chain connects TRBV5-1 to TRBJ2-5; D is tentatively TRBD1 or TRBD2 (5 bases each). The V end was cut by 3 bases, the J end by 5 bases, with 17 bases between. The CDR3 has 15 amino acids. Per the germline V gene, CDR1 is SGHRS and CDR2 is YFSETQ. The CDR3 loop is CASSWGTALSETQYF. DNA of the CDR3: TGCGCCAGCAGCTGGGGGACCGCCCTTAGCGAGACCCAGTACTTC.

The genes are TRBV2 and TRBJ1-2; D remains unclear. Germline V lookup: CDR1 SNHLY, CDR2 FYNNEI. The length of the CDR3 is 12 residues. Trimming cost V 4 bases and J 2 bases, with 5 bases left between them. Here the CDR3 DNA reads TGTGCCAGCAGTGTAGTGAACTATGGCTACACCTTC. It is translated as CASSVVNYGYTF.

In its sample, this clone was seen a few times. This chain joins TRBV30 and TRBJ1-4; 9 nucleotides line up with TRBD1. CDR1 is GTSNPN and CDR2 is SVGIG in the germline V gene (reference sequence). CDR3 size: 13 residues. The V segment lost 7 bases and the J segment 5 bases; nucleotides outside the gene matches: 5. For the CDR3, the DNA is TGTGCCTCCGACAGGGGGGGAAATGAAAAACTGTTTTTT. As protein: CASDRGGNEKLFF.

This clone has a handful of counts. CDR3 amino acids: CAGERQPNTEAFF. The CDR3 DNA is TGTGCCGGCGAGAGGCAGCCGAACACTGAAGCTTTCTTT. This chain connects TRBV6-6 to TRBJ1-1, with D uncertain. In germline, CDR1 is MNHNY, CDR2 SVGAGI (reference sequence). The CDR3 loop spans 13 amino acids. The V end was cut by 11 bases, the J end by 1 base, with 14 bases between.

V usage is TRBV27 and J usage is TRBJ2-6; tentative D call: TRBD1 (6 bases). V shed 6 bases and J shed 1 base, with 16 bases lying between them. This CDR3 comprises 17 residues. Per germline, CDR1 MNHEY and CDR2 SMNVEV (reference sequence). This CDR3 is CASRGQGTGSGANVLTF. The CDR3 DNA reads TGTGCCAGCAGGGGGCAGGGAACAGGGTCTGGGGCCAACGTCCTGACTTTC.

The rearrangement links TRBV5-4 to TRBJ2-3; D possibly matches TRBD1 or TRBD2 (6 bases each). The V gene's germline CDR1 is SGHNT and CDR2 YYREEE (reference sequence). The CDR3 has 16 amino acids. V lost 4 bases to trimming and J lost 2 bases, with 17 bases between them. The CDR3 DNA follows: TGTGCCAGCAGCACCTTGGGGGGCCTACTCACAGATACGCAGTATTTT. Translating it yields CASSTLGGLLTDTQYF.

The chain recombines TRBV5-1 with TRBJ1-1; TRBD1 agrees at 9 bases. The CDR3 consists of 15 residues. CDR1 and CDR2 (germline): SGHRS, YFSETQ. With V trimmed by 4 bases and J by 6 bases, 10 bases remained unmatched. The DNA for the CDR3 is TGCGCCAGCAGCAGACCCGACAGGGGGGTGCCTGAAGCTTTCTTT. Its protein is CASSRPDRGVPEAFF.

This clone has more than one count but fewer than ten. The chain uses TRBV6-7 and TRBJ2-7, with D hard to call. TRBV6-7 is an ORF for which the function is uncertain. V lost 6 bases and J 5 bases, leaving 23 bases between the germline ends. CDR3 length equals 16 residues. CDR3 region: CASSTWSGSLFHEQYV. The CDR3 DNA follows: TGTGCCAGCAGCACATGGAGTGGCAGTCTGTTCCACGAGCAGTACGTC.

This chain links TRBV18 with TRBJ1-1; 7 nucleotides match TRBD1. The V and J ends lost 5 bases and 0 bases, in that order; junction bases with no gene match: 6. CDR3 length equals 15 residues. From germline, CDR1 is KGHSH and CDR2 LQKENI. The chain's CDR3 is CASSFAGGMNTEAFF. The CDR3 DNA is TGTGCCAGCTCATTCGCAGGGGGAATGAACACTGAAGCTTTCTTT.

The chain is built from TRBV7-2 and TRBJ2-7; D ambiguous. This CDR3 is 15 amino acids long. The germline V gene has CDR1 SGHTA and CDR2 FQGNSA. V lost 5 bases, J lost 6 bases, and 20 bases lay in between. CDR3: CASSPPRRAVREQYF. The CDR3 DNA is TGTGCCAGCAGCCCCCCCCGCCGTGCCGTTCGCGAGCAGTACTTC.

This chain uses TRBV25-1 with TRBJ2-1; D uncertain. The V gene's germline CDR1 is MGHDK and CDR2 SYGVNS. The CDR3 runs to 13 residues. Trimming removed 4 bases at V and 6 bases at J, with 10 bases between. This CDR3 reads CASSGSSVNEQFF. CDR3 nucleotides: TGTGCCAGCAGTGGTTCCAGCGTCAATGAGCAGTTCTTC.

The chain couples TRBV7-6 to TRBJ2-3; 8 positions agree with TRBD1. Germline CDR1 and CDR2: SGHVS and FNYEAQ. The CDR3 runs 16 residues. The trim removed 4 bases at V and 2 bases at J, leaving 8 bases unmatched. The CDR3 region is CASSSGTGLNTDTQYF. CDR3 nucleotide sequence: TGTGCCAGCAGCTCGGGGACAGGCTTAAACACAGATACGCAGTATTTT.

The gene calls are TRBV5-1 and TRBJ1-4, with unresolved D. Germline CDR1 reads SGHRS; CDR2 reads YFSETQ. The CDR3 is 14 residues long. Trimming left V 0 bases short and J 3 bases short, with 6 bases between. CDR3 bases: TGCGCCAGCAGCTTGGGGTCCGCTAATGAAAAACTGTTTTTT. Translation gives CASSLGSANEKLFF.

The genes are TRBV20-1 and TRBJ1-2; no definite D call. CDR1 DFQATT and CDR2 SNEGSKA come from the germline V gene (reference sequence). Trimming shortened V by 3 bases and J by 4 bases, and 6 bases separated the two germline ends. This CDR3 contains 11 residues. This chain's CDR3 is CSASAGYGYTF. For the CDR3, the DNA is TGCAGTGCTAGCGCGGGCTATGGCTACACCTTC.

The chain carries TRBV5-1 and TRBJ1-2; 7 nucleotides align to TRBD1. Trimming at V came to 3 bases and at J to 6 bases, leaving 8 bases not matched to a gene. CDR3 size: 14 residues. The germline CDR1 and CDR2 sequences are SGHRS and YFSETQ. CDR3 region: CASSSEGQSNGYTF. The CDR3 DNA is TGCGCCAGCAGCTCCGAGGGACAGTCTAATGGCTACACCTTC.

This chain connects TRBV7-2 to TRBJ2-7; tentative D call: TRBD2 (5 bases). V was pared by 1 base and J by 6 bases, with 22 bases between. Germline V gene lookup returns CDR1 SGHTA and CDR2 FQGNSA. This CDR3 has 17 amino acids. The CDR3 region has the DNA TGTGCCAGCAGCTTAGAGAGGGAACAGAAAACCTTCGGCGAGCAGTACTTC. Translated, it gives CASSLEREQKTFGEQYF.

In its sample, this clone was seen a few times. The chain carries TRBV2 and TRBJ2-3; no definite D call. Germline assignment: CDR1 SNHLY and CDR2 FYNNEI. The germline V and J ends were trimmed by 5 bases and 0 bases, with 15 bases remaining between them. The CDR3 is 16 amino acids. CDR3 loop: CASSSSARPSTDTQYF. The CDR3 DNA is TGTGCCAGCAGTTCATCAGCCAGACCGAGCACAGATACGCAGTATTTT.